The 32 T cell receptor beta chains below come from one sample, sequenced in a study of long-term antiretroviral therapy in people with HIV. Running of the v3.0 immunoSEQ assay took place at survey level. This table comes from immunoSEQ multiplex PCR, and its TCRdb copy is limited to in-frame clones, with some not included. This table has nearly 11,000 clones, roughly 80% appearing once. Specimen: unsorted PBMCs, collected approximately 7 years after starting antiretroviral therapy. These receptor sequences come from a man between 50 and 59 years old with HIV.

This clone was observed once. V usage is TRBV5-5 and J usage is TRBJ1-1, with D tentatively TRBD1 (5 bases). CDR1 and CDR2 from the germline V gene are SGHKS and YYEKEE (reference sequence). V was clipped by 4 bases and J by 2 bases, with 12 bases between them. The CDR3 contains 14 residues. Here the CDR3 reads CASSGGPLNTEAFF. CDR3 DNA: TGTGCCAGCAGCGGGGGTCCCTTAAACACTGAAGCTTTCTTT. Full variable domain (rest looked up from reference TRBV5-5 and TRBJ1-1): DAGVTQSPTHLIKTRGQQVTLRCSPISGHKSVSWYQQVLGQGPQFIFQYYEKEERGRGNFPDRFSARQFPNYSSELNVNALLLGDSALYLCASSGGPLNTEAFFGQGTRLTVV.

The J gene is TRBJ2-1, the V gene TRBV5-6; D gene ambiguous. The length of the CDR3 is 15 residues. In germline, CDR1 is SGHDT, CDR2 YYEEEE. Trimming took 3 bases from V and 3 from J, leaving 13 bases between them. CDR3 sequence (DNA): TGTGCCAGCAGCTCGGACCCTAGGGACTACAATGAGCAGTTCTTC. Amino acids: CASSSDPRDYNEQFF.

The CDR3 sequence: CASSLVGYQETQYF. The CDR3 region has the DNA TGTGCCAGCAGCTTAGTAGGGTACCAAGAGACCCAGTACTTC. The chain links TRBV7-8 to TRBJ2-5; D remains ambiguous. V lost 1 base and J lost 0, with 6 bases in between. CDR3 length: 14 residues. The germline CDR1 and CDR2 sequences are SGHVS and FQNEAQ.

V is TRBV5-1 and J is TRBJ2-5; either TRBD1 or TRBD2 may supply D (6 bases each). The CDR3 covers 14 residues. Germline CDR1 SGHRS, CDR2 YFSETQ. Trimming removed 0 bases at V and 4 bases at J, with 10 bases between. The CDR3: CASSLEGGTETQYF. CDR3 nucleotides: TGCGCCAGCAGCTTGGAGGGGGGAACAGAGACCCAGTACTTC.

The gene calls are TRBV19 and TRBJ2-4; D may be TRBD2 (5 bases). Germline lookup yields CDR1 LNHDA and CDR2 SQIVND (reference sequence). The CDR3 length is 15 residues. V lost 5 bases and J lost 0, with 11 bases in between. The CDR3 DNA reads TGTGCCAGTAGTCTCACTAGTCTAGCCAAAAACATTCAGTACTTC. Protein sequence: CASSLTSLAKNIQYF.

The V gene is TRBV6-5, the J gene TRBJ2-7; D possibly corresponds to TRBD1 (6 bases). Germline-derived CDR1 and CDR2 are MNHEY and SVGAGI. CDR3 length: 15 amino acids. V was pared by 2 bases and J by 1 base, with 12 bases between. The CDR3 bases are TGTGCCAGCAGTTACGCGCAGGGGAGTTCCTACGAGCAGTACTTC. Encoded protein: CASSYAQGSSYEQYF.

This clone was observed a handful of times. The rearrangement uses TRBV15 and TRBJ2-5; either TRBD1 or TRBD2 may fit D (5 bases each). CDR1 is LNHNV, CDR2 YYDKDF, per germline (reference sequence). This CDR3 has 16 amino acids. Trimming took off 0 bases at V and 3 bases at J, with 14 bases between the two ends. CDR3 protein: CATSRERGMDEETQYF. The CDR3 DNA reads TGTGCCACCAGCAGAGAGAGGGGAATGGACGAAGAGACCCAGTACTTC. The full variable domain, rest sourced from reference TRBV15 and TRBJ2-5, is DAMVIQNPRYQVTQFGKPVTLSCSQTLNHNVMYWYQQKSSQAPKLLFHYYDKDFNNEADTPDNFQSRRPNTSFCFLDIRSPGLGDTAMYLCATSRERGMDEETQYFGPGTRLLVL.

This chain links TRBV7-7 with TRBJ2-3, with D possibly being TRBD1 or TRBD2 (5 bases each). From germline, CDR1 is SSHAT and CDR2 FNYEAQ (reference sequence). The CDR3 length is 11 residues. CDR3 DNA: TGTGCGGTGGGGGTGGCAGATACGCAGTATTTT. Amino acid sequence: CAVGVADTQYF.

The chain joins TRBV5-1 to TRBJ2-5; maybe TRBD1 (5 bases). The germline V gene encodes CDR1 SGHRS and CDR2 YFSETQ. This CDR3 comprises 13 residues. With 3 bases removed from V and 5 bases from J, the gap between germline ends came to 11 bases. DNA for the CDR3: TGCGCCAGCAGCTATGACAGAGAGGAGACCCAGTACTTC. Its protein is CASSYDREETQYF.

CDR3 nucleotide sequence: TGTGCCAGCAGCCCCGGGGACCGTGCCTACGAGCAGTACTTC. Translating it yields CASSPGDRAYEQYF. The chain combines TRBV28 with TRBJ2-7; D possibly uses TRBD1 or TRBD2 (5 bases each). The germline V gene has CDR1 MDHEN and CDR2 SYDVKM. Between the trimmed V and J ends, which lost 6 bases and 2 bases, there was a span of 14 bases. The CDR3 loop spans 14 amino acids.

The chain couples TRBV6-6 to TRBJ2-5, with D tentatively TRBD2 (6 bases). The germline V and J ends were trimmed by 2 bases and 4 bases, with 17 bases remaining between them. This CDR3 is built from 16 residues. The germline gives CDR1 MNHNY, CDR2 SVGAGI (reference sequence). CDR3 amino acids: CASSYGGTLTGETQYF. In nucleotides, the CDR3 is TGTGCCAGCAGTTACGGTGGGACTTTGACCGGAGAGACCCAGTACTTC.

V gene TRBV7-9 combines with J gene TRBJ2-1, with 9 bases aligning to TRBD2. There are 15 residues in the CDR3. The trim removed 7 bases at V and 8 bases at J, leaving 12 bases unmatched. The germline CDR1 and CDR2 sequences are SEHNR and FQNEAQ (reference sequence). In DNA form, the CDR3 reads TGTGCCAGCATAATGGGGCTAGCGGGGTGGGATGAGCAGTTCTTC. Translation: CASIMGLAGWDEQFF.

The V gene is TRBV5-8, the J gene TRBJ1-1, with a possible D match to TRBD1 (5 bases). The CDR3 runs 15 residues. The germline V gene has CDR1 SGHTS and CDR2 YDEGEE. Trimming removed 3 bases from V and 4 bases from J, with 16 bases in between. The CDR3 protein is CASSWGLSGATEAFF. CDR3 bases: TGTGCCAGCAGCTGGGGACTTTCCGGGGCCACTGAAGCTTTCTTT.

This chain links TRBV28 with TRBJ1-1; no reliable D call. V was pared by 3 bases and J by 4 bases, with 9 bases between. Germline loops: CDR1 MDHEN, CDR2 SYDVKM. There are 13 residues in the CDR3. CDR3 amino acids: CASSLARGTEAFF. DNA of the CDR3: TGTGCCAGCAGTTTGGCCAGAGGCACTGAAGCTTTCTTT. The variable domain in full, with the rest retrieved from reference TRBV28 and TRBJ1-1, is DVKVTQSSRYLVKRTGEKVFLECVQDMDHENMFWYRQDPGLGLRLIYFSYDVKMKEKGDIPEGYSVSREKKERFSLILESASTNQTSMYLCASSLARGTEAFFGQGTRLTVV.

DNA of the CDR3: TGTGCCAGCAGTTACTCGCGCCACTATGGCTACACCTTC. Translated, it gives CASSYSRHYGYTF. V is TRBV6-5 and J is TRBJ1-2; D is ambiguous. The V gene's germline CDR1 is MNHEY and CDR2 SVGAGI. V lost 0 bases and J 3 bases, leaving 5 bases between the germline ends. The CDR3 runs 13 residues.

The DNA for the CDR3 is TGTGCCAGTAGTATGCGTAAGGAGATCGTCTACGAGCAGTACTTC. Translated, it gives CASSMRKEIVYEQYF. The chain couples TRBV19 to TRBJ2-7; D is unresolved. Trimming shortened V by 3 bases and J by 3 bases, and 15 bases separated the two germline ends. Germline CDR1 LNHDA, CDR2 SQIVND (reference sequence). The CDR3 is made up of 15 amino acids.

V is TRBV5-6 and J is TRBJ1-1; 7 bases are a match to TRBD1. The V segment lost 4 bases and the J segment 3 bases; nucleotides outside the gene matches: 3. The CDR3 covers 13 residues. Looked up from germline, CDR1 is SGHDT and CDR2 is YYEEEE. CDR3 sequence (DNA): TGTGCCAGCAGCCCTACAGGGGACACTGAAGCTTTCTTT. Translation: CASSPTGDTEAFF. The full variable domain, with the rest looked up from reference TRBV5-6 and TRBJ1-1, is DAGVTQSPTHLIKTRGQQVTLRCSPKSGHDTVSWYQQALGQGPQFIFQYYEEEERQRGNFPDRFSGHQFPNYSSELNVNALLLGDSALYLCASSPTGDTEAFFGQGTRLTVV.

This clone came up a few times. The chain recombines TRBV19 with TRBJ2-3; no definite D call. V lost 2 bases and J 1 base, leaving 13 bases between the germline ends. CDR3 length: 16 amino acids. Germline V lookup: CDR1 LNHDA, CDR2 SQIVND (reference sequence). CDR3 loop: CASSIQANSRTDTQYF. In DNA form, the CDR3 reads TGTGCCAGTAGTATACAGGCGAACTCCCGCACAGATACGCAGTATTTT.

This chain connects TRBV20-1 to TRBJ2-1, with no clear D. The V end was cut by 5 bases, the J end by 6 bases, with 8 bases between. This CDR3 has 11 amino acids. Germline loops: CDR1 DFQATT, CDR2 SNEGSKA (reference sequence). The CDR3 DNA follows: TGCAGTGCTGGGCCTGGCAATGAGCAGTTCTTC. Its translation is CSAGPGNEQFF.

The chain employs TRBV28 and TRBJ1-6; D is unresolved. CDR1 is MDHEN, CDR2 SYDVKM, per germline. V gave up 1 base and J gave up 7 bases, with 11 bases separating them. The CDR3 spans 15 residues. CDR3 sequence: CASSLLDGLNSPLHF. The CDR3 nucleotides read TGTGCCAGCAGTTTATTAGACGGACTAAATTCACCCCTCCACTTT.

This chain uses TRBV7-9 with TRBJ2-7; D is unclear. The CDR3 runs 12 residues. CDR1 and CDR2 (germline): SEHNR, FQNEAQ (reference sequence). Trimming left V 5 bases short and J 2 bases short, with 7 bases between. The DNA for the CDR3 is TGTGCCAGCAGCCTGGCTACCTACGAGCAGTACTTC. It is translated as CASSLATYEQYF.

This chain uses TRBV19 with TRBJ1-1; TRBD1 aligns across 8 bases. CDR1 LNHDA and CDR2 SQIVND come from the germline V gene (reference sequence). V lost 3 bases and J lost 1; bases outside the gene matches: 1. CDR3 size: 14 residues. The CDR3 spells CASSIGTGNTEAFF. In nucleotides, the CDR3 is TGTGCCAGTAGTATTGGGACAGGGAACACTGAAGCTTTCTTT.

The CDR3 protein is CASSSTLDRLDTEAFF. Here the CDR3 DNA reads TGTGCCAGCAGTTCTACATTGGACAGACTGGACACTGAAGCTTTCTTT. This chain joins TRBV11-3 and TRBJ1-1; TRBD1 might be the D (6 bases). Trimming pared 6 bases from V and 3 bases from J, leaving 20 bases between. The CDR3 spans 16 residues. Germline assignment: CDR1 SGHNT and CDR2 YENEEA.

The rearrangement uses TRBV7-9 and TRBJ2-5; the D call may be TRBD1 or TRBD2 (5 bases each). The CDR3 spans 13 residues. The V gene lost 6 bases and the J gene lost 4 bases, with 12 bases spanning the gap. Germline CDR1 and CDR2: SEHNR and FQNEAQ (reference sequence). The CDR3 is CASSGTALETQYF. CDR3 DNA sequence: TGTGCCAGCAGTGGGACGGCCCTAGAGACCCAGTACTTC.

The V gene is TRBV7-8, the J gene TRBJ2-1; 8 bases agree with TRBD2. The CDR3 length is 14 residues. V lost 1 base to trimming and J lost 8 bases; unmatched junction nucleotides: 4. The germline CDR1 and CDR2 sequences are SGHVS and FQNEAQ. The DNA of the CDR3 is TGTGCCAGCAGCTTAGGACTAGCGAGGGATGAGCAGTTCTTC. Its translation: CASSLGLARDEQFF.

The chain couples TRBV27 to TRBJ1-5; TRBD1 might be the D (5 bases). This CDR3 has 15 amino acids. Trimming removed 6 bases from V and 2 bases from J, with 14 bases in between. From germline, CDR1 is MNHEY and CDR2 SMNVEV (reference sequence). The CDR3, as DNA: TGTGCCAGCAGCCGGGGCCTCGGGGGCAATCAGCCCCAGCATTTT. It yields the protein CASSRGLGGNQPQHF.

The sample holds one count of this clone. The rearrangement uses TRBV18 and TRBJ1-2; TRBD1 aligns across 7 bases. V lost 3 bases and J lost 0; bases outside the gene matches: 10. This CDR3 has 17 amino acids. Germline V gene data show CDR1 as KGHSH and CDR2 as LQKENI. The DNA of the CDR3 is TGTGCCAGCTCACCGGGAATCAGGGGGTGGACTAACTATGGCTACACCTTC. It specifies CASSPGIRGWTNYGYTF.

The CDR3 protein is CASSQDTMNTEAFF. CDR3 coding DNA: TGTGCCAGCAGCCAAGATACGATGAACACTGAAGCTTTCTTT. This chain connects TRBV14 to TRBJ1-1; D gene ambiguous. The CDR3 runs 14 residues. The germline V gene encodes CDR1 SGHDN and CDR2 FVKESK. V lost 0 bases to trimming and J lost 0 bases, with 5 bases between them.

This chain joins TRBV4-1 and TRBJ2-3, with D uncertain. This CDR3 comprises 14 residues. Per germline, CDR1 MGHRA and CDR2 YSYEKL. The V end was cut by 0 bases, the J end by 5 bases, with 9 bases between. The CDR3 loop is CASSQDPRVDTQYF. In DNA form, the CDR3 reads TGCGCCAGCAGCCAAGATCCCCGGGTAGATACGCAGTATTTT.

The chain links TRBV9 to TRBJ1-2; no clear D gene. This CDR3 region has 16 residues. Germline V gene data show CDR1 as SGDLS and CDR2 as YYNGEE. Trimming cost V 0 bases and J 8 bases, with 20 bases left between them. The CDR3 bases are TGTGCCAGCAGCGTAGGCGGGTTGATGTCTCCCGAGGGCTACACCTTC. Amino acids: CASSVGGLMSPEGYTF.

The chain uses TRBV19 and TRBJ2-7; the D gene is possibly TRBD2 (5 bases). Germline values: CDR1 LNHDA, CDR2 SQIVND (reference sequence). V was clipped by 5 bases and J by 4 bases, with 6 bases between them. CDR3 length: 11 amino acids. This CDR3 reads CASSEGYEQYF. The CDR3 bases are TGTGCCAGTAGTGAGGGATACGAGCAGTACTTC.

This clone was recorded only once. The chain has TRBV13 and TRBJ2-6, with D perhaps being TRBD1 or TRBD2 (5 bases each). CDR1 is PRHDT and CDR2 is FYEKMQ in the germline V gene (reference sequence). CDR3 length equals 19 residues. Trimming cost V 5 bases and J 0 bases, with 20 bases left between them. This CDR3 is CASSPLRGRGPSGANVLTF. The DNA for the CDR3 is TGTGCCAGCAGCCCCCTGAGGGGCCGTGGACCCTCTGGGGCCAACGTCCTGACTTTC.